The T cell receptor (beta chain) described here comes from a study of control samples from healthy donors and cancer patients. Profiling relied on immunoSEQ multiplex PCR, and the TCRdb table lists in-frame clones only, not all of them. This sample has about 130,000 clones, with 80% to 95% found just once. The CDR3 loop spans 12 amino acids. V dropped 2 bases and J dropped 7 bases, with 11 bases sitting between them. CDR1 is SQVTM and CDR2 is ANQGSEA in the germline V gene. The source material was blood. The V call is TRBV29-1, the J call TRBJ1-1; D not certain. The clonotype comes from a man aged 40-49 years in good health. The CDR3 spells CSVELFENEAFF. DNA for the CDR3: TGCAGCGTTGAATTGTTTGAGAATGAAGCTTTCTTT.